A single sample gave rise to the 21 T cell receptor beta chains below, sequenced in a study of blood T cell repertoires in COVID-19. Measured with immunoSEQ multiplex PCR; TCRdb has only the in-frame clones, and not every one. The table includes 150,000 or so clones, more than 75% detected once. The specimen was PBMCs or T cells enriched from blood (not recorded which). Source of these receptors: a human donor with acute COVID-19. The donor label of this sample is uncertain.

The rearrangement links TRBV7-9 to TRBJ2-7, with 11 bases lining up with TRBD2. The J segment lost 3 bases and the V segment lost 5 bases, leaving 15 bases of the junction unmatched. The length of the CDR3 is 18 residues. Germline V lookup: CDR1 SEHNR, CDR2 FQNEAQ (reference sequence). CDR3 protein: CASSAAPARGLAVYEQYF. CDR3 nucleotides: TGTGCCAGCAGCGCGGCACCTGCCCGGGGACTAGCGGTCTACGAGCAGTACTTC.

The V and J genes are TRBV27 and TRBJ1-3; weak D call: TRBD1 (5 bases). Looked up from germline, CDR1 is MNHEY and CDR2 is SMNVEV (reference sequence). V was trimmed by 3 bases and J by 0 bases, leaving 6 bases between them. The CDR3 has 14 amino acids. CDR3 loop: CASSFGASGNTIYF. CDR3 nucleotide sequence: TGTGCCAGCAGTTTTGGGGCCTCTGGAAACACCATATATTTT.

The chain is built from TRBV4-1 and TRBJ1-2, with 12 nucleotides matching TRBD1. Germline CDR1 MGHRA, CDR2 YSYEKL. The CDR3 has 15 amino acids. V shed 0 bases and J 8 bases; nucleotides not matched to a gene: 4. This CDR3 reads CASSQEGQGARGYTF. In DNA form, the CDR3 reads TGCGCCAGCAGCCAAGAGGGACAGGGGGCGCGAGGCTACACCTTC.

The rearrangement uses TRBV5-1 and TRBJ2-1; TRBD2 aligns across 8 bases. V gave up 1 base and J gave up 8 bases; unmatched junction bases: 5. CDR1 and CDR2 from the germline V gene are SGHRS and YFSETQ. This CDR3 region has 14 residues. The DNA of the CDR3 is TGCGCCAGCAGCTTGAGACTAGCGAGGGATGAGCAGTTCTTC. It is translated as CASSLRLARDEQFF.

This clone was counted between two and nine times. This rearrangement joins TRBV6-5 to TRBJ1-6; D remains unclear. The V and J ends lost 0 bases and 9 bases respectively, with 9 bases between them. Looked up from germline, CDR1 is MNHEY and CDR2 is SVGAGI. The CDR3 runs to 14 residues. As DNA, the CDR3 is TGTGCCAGCAGTTACTCGATACGAGTTTCACCCCTCCACTTT. This sequence encodes CASSYSIRVSPLHF.

This chain links TRBV5-1 with TRBJ2-3; 8 bases fit TRBD2. Germline V gene data show CDR1 as SGHRS and CDR2 as YFSETQ. The CDR3 consists of 17 residues. J lost 0 bases, V lost 5 bases, and 11 bases had no gene match. The CDR3 region has the DNA TGCGCCAGCAGGGGATTAGCGGGGACCTCTAGCACAGATACGCAGTATTTT. It is translated as CASRGLAGTSSTDTQYF.

V and J are TRBV6-6 and TRBJ1-2, with 7 bases fitting TRBD1. Germline assignment: CDR1 MNHNY and CDR2 SVGAGI (reference sequence). V lost 5 bases to trimming and J lost 8 bases; unmatched junction nucleotides: 20. This CDR3 spans 17 amino acids. CDR3 residues: CASSQTLNRGSLGGYTF. The CDR3 DNA follows: TGTGCCAGCAGTCAAACGCTGAACAGGGGATCTTTAGGAGGCTACACCTTC.

CDR3 protein: CASSHPPGHATRPLHF. The CDR3 nucleotides read TGTGCCAGCAGCCACCCCCCGGGACATGCTACCCGCCCCCTCCACTTT. J is TRBJ1-6 and V is TRBV6-2 or TRBV6-3; D is possibly TRBD1 (6 bases). Germline CDR1 is MNHEY and CDR2 is SVGEGT. There are 16 residues in the CDR3. Trimming took off 6 bases at V and 13 bases at J, with 25 bases between the two ends.

A word on this clone: Distinct nucleotide sequences in the sample also encode this CDR3. This rearrangement joins TRBV20-1 to TRBJ2-7; TRBD1 is a possible D gene (6 bases). Trimming left V 6 bases short and J 4 bases short, with 10 bases between. CDR3 size: 11 residues. The germline V gene encodes CDR1 DFQATT and CDR2 SNEGSKA (reference sequence). CDR3 nucleotides: TGCAGTGCCTTACAGGGATACGAGCAGTACTTC. Translated, it gives CSALQGYEQYF.

The chain uses TRBV11-2 and TRBJ1-4; D uncertain. The CDR3 loop spans 15 amino acids. CDR1 is SGHAT and CDR2 is FQNNGV in the germline V gene. V gave up 5 bases and J gave up 7 bases, with 17 bases separating them. CDR3 sequence (DNA): TGTGCCAGCAGCCCCCGGACTTTAGGGAGTGAAAAACTGTTTTTT. Amino acid sequence: CASSPRTLGSEKLFF.

V is TRBV6-2 or TRBV6-3 and J is TRBJ2-7; TRBD2 agrees at 10 bases. CDR3 length: 16 amino acids. V shed 4 bases, J shed 3 bases, and the junction held 9 bases outside the gene matches. Germline V gene data show CDR1 as MNHEY and CDR2 as SVGEGT. The CDR3 DNA is TGTGCCAGCAGTTCTAAGAGCGGGGGGGCCTTCTACGAGCAGTACTTC. Translating gives CASSSKSGGAFYEQYF.

This clone was seen a few times. The genes are TRBV30 and TRBJ1-2; D is undetermined. V gave up 2 bases and J gave up 4 bases, with 8 bases separating them. The length of the CDR3 is 12 residues. Germline V gene lookup returns CDR1 GTSNPN and CDR2 SVGIG (reference sequence). CDR3 sequence: CAWSSLGYGYTF. The CDR3 DNA reads TGTGCCTGGAGTTCCCTCGGCTATGGCTACACCTTC.

V is TRBV5-5 and J is TRBJ1-5; the D is unclear. Trimming removed 0 bases at V and 2 bases at J, with 12 bases between. The CDR3 is 16 residues long. Germline values: CDR1 SGHKS, CDR2 YYEKEE (reference sequence). The CDR3 DNA sequence: TGTGCCAGCAGCTTGGTAGTCGCCGGAGGCAATCAGCCCCAGCATTTT. Translated, it gives CASSLVVAGGNQPQHF.

The V and J genes are TRBV7-2 and TRBJ2-2; possibly TRBD1 for D (6 bases). This CDR3 region has 15 residues. Per the germline V gene, CDR1 is SGHTA and CDR2 is FQGNSA. Trimming left V 6 bases short and J 4 bases short, with 15 bases between. The CDR3 region has the DNA TGTGCCAGCAGGATTGAGACAGGCTTCACCGGGGAGCTGTTTTTT. It yields the protein CASRIETGFTGELFF.

On this clone itself: The sample has other DNA sequences that encode this CDR3 too. V is TRBV6-5 and J is TRBJ1-2, with TRBD1 identical over 7 bases. The CDR3 covers 12 residues. V dropped 5 bases and J dropped 5; count of bases not matched to a gene: 2. Germline V CDR1 and CDR2: MNHEY, SVGAGI. The chain's CDR3 is CASSRQGYGYTF. DNA of the CDR3: TGTGCCAGCAGTCGACAGGGTTATGGCTACACCTTC.

The CDR3 spells CASSLDPDLVGNEQFF. DNA for the CDR3: TGTGCCAGCAGCTTAGATCCCGATTTGGTCGGGAATGAGCAGTTCTTC. This chain joins TRBV11-2 and TRBJ2-1; D is unresolved. CDR1 and CDR2 (germline): SGHAT, FQNNGV. The CDR3 is 16 residues long. Trimming took off 0 bases at V and 7 bases at J, with 16 bases between the two ends.

The V gene is TRBV11-1, the J gene TRBJ1-1; TRBD1 matches at 7 bases. CDR3 length equals 15 residues. Germline CDR1 is SGHAT and CDR2 is FQDESV (reference sequence). Unmatched junction bases numbered 6, after V lost 1 base and J lost 4 bases. The CDR3 loop is CASSLETGRSTEAFF. For the CDR3, the DNA is TGTGCCAGCAGCTTAGAGACAGGGAGGAGCACTGAAGCTTTCTTT. Together with reference TRBV11-1 and TRBJ1-1, the CDR3 gives the full variable domain: EAEVAQSPRYKITEKSQAVAFWCDPISGHATLYWYRQILGQGPELLVQFQDESVVDDSQLPKDRFSAERLKGVDSTLKIQPAELGDSAMYLCASSLETGRSTEAFFGQGTRLTVV.

J is TRBJ1-5 and V is TRBV6-5, with 11 bases lining up with TRBD1. Germline-derived CDR1 and CDR2 are MNHEY and SVGAGI. V lost 6 bases, J lost 9 bases, and 4 bases stayed unmatched. The CDR3 totals 13 residues. The CDR3 DNA follows: TGTGCCAGCAGGGGGACAGGGGGGGCGCCCCAGCATTTT. The encoded protein is CASRGTGGAPQHF.

The chain links TRBV5-1 to TRBJ1-1; D is possibly TRBD1 (6 bases). Deletions cut 0 bases from V and 0 bases from J, with 18 bases between. The CDR3 spans 18 residues. Germline loops: CDR1 SGHRS, CDR2 YFSETQ. The CDR3 loop is CASSLAAPGEGVNTEAFF. In nucleotides, the CDR3 is TGCGCCAGCAGCTTGGCCGCTCCGGGTGAGGGGGTGAACACTGAAGCTTTCTTT.

The chain uses TRBV4-1 and TRBJ2-7; a possible D gene is TRBD2 (6 bases). Germline CDR1 reads MGHRA; CDR2 reads YSYEKL. V was trimmed by 3 bases and J by 5 bases, leaving 8 bases between them. The CDR3 is made up of 12 amino acids. The CDR3 DNA follows: TGCGCCAGCAGCCACGGGGGTGACGAGCAGTACTTC. Translated: CASSHGGDEQYF.

This chain uses TRBV6-6 with TRBJ2-1; the D gene is possibly TRBD2 (5 bases). Germline loops: CDR1 MNHNY, CDR2 SVGAGI (reference sequence). The V end lost 0 bases, the J end lost 16 bases, and 10 bases lay between the germline ends. This CDR3 contains 11 residues. In DNA, the CDR3 is TGTGCCAGCAGTTACTCGAGGGCTCCATTCTTC. Residues: CASSYSRAPFF.